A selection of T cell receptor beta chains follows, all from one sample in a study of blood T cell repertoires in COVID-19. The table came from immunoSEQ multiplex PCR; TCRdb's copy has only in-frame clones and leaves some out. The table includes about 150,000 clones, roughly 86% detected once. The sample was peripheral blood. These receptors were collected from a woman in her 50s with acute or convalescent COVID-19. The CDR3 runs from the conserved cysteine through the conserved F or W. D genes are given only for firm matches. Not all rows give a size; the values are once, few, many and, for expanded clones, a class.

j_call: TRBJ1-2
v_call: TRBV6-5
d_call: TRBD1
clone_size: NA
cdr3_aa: CASRSPGQYGYTF
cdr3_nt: TGTGCCAGCAGATCACCGGGACAGTATGGCTACACCTTC

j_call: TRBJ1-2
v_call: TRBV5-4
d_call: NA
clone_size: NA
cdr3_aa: CASSSLQGRHGYTF
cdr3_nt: TGTGCCAGCAGCTCGTTACAGGGTAGGCATGGCTACACCTTC

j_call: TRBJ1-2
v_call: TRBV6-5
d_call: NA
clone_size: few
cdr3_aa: CASSLEGTTYGYTF
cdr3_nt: TGTGCCAGCAGTTTGGAAGGGACTACCTATGGCTACACCTTC

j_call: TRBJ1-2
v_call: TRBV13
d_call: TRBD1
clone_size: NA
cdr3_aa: CANSSGQGVHTF
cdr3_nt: TGTGCCAACAGTTCGGGACAGGGGGTCCACACCTTC

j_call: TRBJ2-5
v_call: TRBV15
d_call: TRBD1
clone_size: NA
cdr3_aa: CATSGKTGKETQYF
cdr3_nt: TGTGCCACCAGCGGTAAGACAGGGAAAGAGACCCAGTACTTC

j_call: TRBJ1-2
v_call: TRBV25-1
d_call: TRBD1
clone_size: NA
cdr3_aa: CASSELPGTGFYGYTF
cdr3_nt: TGTGCCAGCAGTGAATTACCCGGGACAGGGTTCTATGGCTACACCTTC

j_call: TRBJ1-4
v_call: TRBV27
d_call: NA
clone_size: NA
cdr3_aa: CASGSLPGELDEKLFF
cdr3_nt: TGTGCCAGCGGGAGTTTACCGGGGGAGTTGGATGAAAAACTGTTTTTT

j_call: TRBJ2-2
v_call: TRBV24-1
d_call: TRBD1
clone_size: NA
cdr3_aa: CATSDLLGTGTGELFF
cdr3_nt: TGTGCCACCAGTGATTTGCTGGGGACAGGGACCGGGGAGCTGTTTTTT

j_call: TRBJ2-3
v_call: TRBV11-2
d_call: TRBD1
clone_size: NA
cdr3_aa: CASSLVPGDRGLDTQYF
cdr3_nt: TGTGCCAGCAGCTTAGTCCCAGGGGACAGGGGATTAGATACGCAGTATTTT

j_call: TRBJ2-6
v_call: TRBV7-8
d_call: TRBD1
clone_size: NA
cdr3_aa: CASSPVDRGSLGANVLTF
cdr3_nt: TGTGCCAGCAGCCCTGTGGACAGGGGATCGTTGGGGGCCAACGTCCTGACTTTC

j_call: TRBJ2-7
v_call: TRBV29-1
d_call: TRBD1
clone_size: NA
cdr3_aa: CSVDIWDRGYEQYF
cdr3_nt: TGCAGCGTGGACATTTGGGACAGGGGGTACGAGCAGTACTTC

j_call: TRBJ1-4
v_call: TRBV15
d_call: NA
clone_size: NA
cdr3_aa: CATSRDTEGNEKLFF
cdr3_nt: TGTGCCACCAGCAGAGATACGGAGGGCAATGAAAAACTGTTTTTT

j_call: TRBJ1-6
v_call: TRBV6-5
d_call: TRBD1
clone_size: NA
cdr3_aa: CASSRTGGRDSPLHF
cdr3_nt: TGTGCCAGCAGTAGAACAGGGGGCCGGGATTCACCCCTCCACTTT

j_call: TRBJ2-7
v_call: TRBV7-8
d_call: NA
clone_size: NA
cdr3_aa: CASSSPPSRHPPYEQYF
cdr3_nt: TGTGCCAGCAGCTCGCCCCCCTCAAGACACCCCCCATACGAGCAGTACTTC

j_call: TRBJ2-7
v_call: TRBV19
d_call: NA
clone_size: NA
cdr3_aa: CASSLDGGYEQYF
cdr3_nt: TGTGCCAGTAGTCTAGATGGCGGGTACGAGCAGTACTTC

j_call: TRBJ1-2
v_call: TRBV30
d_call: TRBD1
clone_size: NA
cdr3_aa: CAWSGGQGGYTF
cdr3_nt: TGTGCCTGGAGTGGGGGACAGGGCGGCTACACCTTC

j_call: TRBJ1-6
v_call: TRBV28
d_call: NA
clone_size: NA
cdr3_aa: CASSPFQGSYNSPLHF
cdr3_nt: TGTGCCAGCAGCCCTTTTCAGGGGTCCTATAATTCACCCCTCCACTTT

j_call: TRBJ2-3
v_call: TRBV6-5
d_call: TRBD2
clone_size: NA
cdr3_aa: CASSYRTSGGTDTQYF
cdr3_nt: TGTGCCAGCAGTTACCGGACTAGCGGGGGGACAGATACGCAGTATTTT

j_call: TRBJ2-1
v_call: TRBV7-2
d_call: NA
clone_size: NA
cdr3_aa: CASSLTAYNEQFF
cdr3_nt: TGTGCCAGCAGCTTAACTGCCTACAATGAGCAGTTCTTC

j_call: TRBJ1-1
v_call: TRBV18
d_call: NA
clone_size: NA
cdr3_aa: CASSPDQGHLEAFF
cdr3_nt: TGTGCCAGCTCCCCCGATCAGGGTCACCTTGAAGCTTTCTTT

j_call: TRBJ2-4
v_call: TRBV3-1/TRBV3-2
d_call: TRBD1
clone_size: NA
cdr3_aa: CASSYFNRGGNIQYF
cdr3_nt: TGTGCCAGCAGCTACTTTAACAGGGGTGGAAACATTCAGTACTTC

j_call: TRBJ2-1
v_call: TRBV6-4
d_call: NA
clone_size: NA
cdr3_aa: CASSPQGHEQFF
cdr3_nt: TGTGCCAGCAGCCCGCAGGGCCATGAGCAGTTCTTC

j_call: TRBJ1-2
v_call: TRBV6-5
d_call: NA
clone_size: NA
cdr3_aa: CASSYRRPDSSYGYTF
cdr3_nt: TGTGCCAGCAGTTATAGGCGACCCGACAGCTCCTATGGCTACACCTTC

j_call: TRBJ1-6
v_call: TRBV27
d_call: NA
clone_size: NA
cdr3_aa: CASRLDRHYNSPLHF
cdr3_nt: TGTGCCAGCAGGTTAGACAGGCACTATAATTCACCCCTCCACTTT

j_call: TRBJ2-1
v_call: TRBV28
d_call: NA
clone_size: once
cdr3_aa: CASSLTMGEQFF
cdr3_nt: TGTGCCAGCAGTTTGACAATGGGTGAGCAGTTCTTC

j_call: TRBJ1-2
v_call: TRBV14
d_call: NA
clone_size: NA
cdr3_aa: CASSQGQVYGYTF
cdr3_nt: TGTGCCAGCAGCCAAGGACAGGTCTATGGCTACACCTTC